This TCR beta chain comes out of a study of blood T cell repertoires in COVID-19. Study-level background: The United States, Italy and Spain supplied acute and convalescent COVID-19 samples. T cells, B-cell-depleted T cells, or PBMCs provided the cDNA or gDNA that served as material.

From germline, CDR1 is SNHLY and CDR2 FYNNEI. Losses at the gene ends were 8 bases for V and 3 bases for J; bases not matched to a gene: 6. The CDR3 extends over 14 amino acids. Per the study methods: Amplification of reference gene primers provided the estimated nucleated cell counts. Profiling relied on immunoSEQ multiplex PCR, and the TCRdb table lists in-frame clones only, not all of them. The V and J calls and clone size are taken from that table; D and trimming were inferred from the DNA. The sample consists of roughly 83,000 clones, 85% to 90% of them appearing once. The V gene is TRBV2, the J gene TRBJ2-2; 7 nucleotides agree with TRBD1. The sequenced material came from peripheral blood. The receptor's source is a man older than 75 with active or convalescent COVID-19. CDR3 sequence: CASSGRGYTGELFF. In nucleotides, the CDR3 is TGTGCCAGCTCGGGCAGGGGGTACACCGGGGAGCTGTTTTTT.